In this sample, the clone carrying this TCR beta chain turned up a few times. Its antigen is unknown. The CDR3 runs to 17 residues. V was cut by 4 bases and J by 3 bases, with 18 bases left in between. Germline CDR1 MDHEN, CDR2 SYDVKM. All the people who gave samples were healthy bone marrow donors. This sample is part of a study of cytomegalovirus exposure and HLA in healthy donors. Findings of the study overall: Evidence from a later analysis indicated that most CMV-associated TCR beta chains looked HLA-restricted.

The primer mix had 60 Vbeta and 13 Jbeta primers. Some clones are missing from TCRdb's copy, which holds only in-frame ones; the method was immunoSEQ multiplex PCR. The repertoire holds 130,000 or so clones, with approximately 60% as singletons. The clonotype originates from a woman aged 40-49 years in good health and CMV-seronegative. This chain links TRBV28 with TRBJ1-4; tentatively, D is TRBD1 (5 bases). Sequencing input: PBMCs. DNA of the CDR3: TGTGCCAGCAGTTCCTCACGTGGGGCGCTCCCTAATGAAAAACTGTTTTTT. It specifies CASSSSRGALPNEKLFF.